What follows are 20 T cell receptor beta chains derived from one specimen sequenced in a study of cytotoxic CD8 clonotypes in ibrutinib-treated CLL. Measured with immunoSEQ multiplex PCR; TCRdb has only the in-frame clones, and not every one. The table shows some 29,000 clones, with approximately 80% occurring only once. This specimen consisted of PBMCs, obtained after 36 months of ibrutinib treatment. Every receptor here comes from a human donor with chronic lymphocytic leukemia.

CDR3 loop: CATGLTSGETQYF. CDR3 bases: TGTGCCACAGGACTGACTAGCGGAGAGACCCAGTACTTC. The chain combines TRBV10-3 with TRBJ2-5, with 9 bases matching TRBD2. Germline V CDR1 and CDR2: ENHRY, SYGVKD. The CDR3 is made up of 13 amino acids. Trimming at V came to 10 bases and at J to 4 bases, leaving 7 bases not matched to a gene.

The rearrangement joins TRBV10-3 to TRBJ1-5, with TRBD1 as a possible D gene (6 bases). Deletions cut 3 bases from V and 4 bases from J, with 13 bases between. Germline CDR1 and CDR2: ENHRY and SYGVKD. This CDR3 is built from 15 residues. CDR3 protein: CAISEGSTGNQPQHF. CDR3 bases: TGTGCCATCAGTGAAGGTTCTACAGGGAATCAGCCCCAGCATTTT.

The chain links TRBV10-2 to TRBJ1-5; tentatively, D is TRBD1 (5 bases). The CDR3 length is 13 residues. Trimming pared 8 bases from V and 1 base from J, leaving 9 bases between. Germline values: CDR1 WSHSY, CDR2 SAAADI. This CDR3 is CASSTESNQPQHF. CDR3 bases: TGCGCCAGCTCGACAGAAAGCAATCAGCCCCAGCATTTT.

The V and J genes are TRBV6-5 and TRBJ2-1; the D is unclear. Germline loops: CDR1 MNHEY, CDR2 SVGAGI. This CDR3 contains 13 residues. V gave up 8 bases and J gave up 2 bases, with 10 bases separating them. The CDR3 region has the DNA TGTGCCAGCGGACGTGGGACCTACAATGAGCAGTTCTTC. Translated: CASGRGTYNEQFF.

This clone appeared a few times. This chain uses TRBV29-1 with TRBJ1-2, with D perhaps TRBD1 (5 bases). CDR1 and CDR2 from the germline V gene are SQVTM and ANQGSEA. The CDR3 contains 12 residues. V lost 5 bases and J 3 bases, leaving 10 bases between the germline ends. CDR3 DNA sequence: TGCAGCGTTTTTGGGACGGACTATGGCTACACCTTC. This sequence encodes CSVFGTDYGYTF.

The chain employs TRBV11-2 and TRBJ1-3; the D gene is possibly TRBD1 (6 bases). V lost 5 bases, J lost 9 bases, and 17 bases lay in between. CDR3 length: 14 amino acids. The germline V gene encodes CDR1 SGHAT and CDR2 FQNNGV. CDR3 amino acids: CASSTGTGWSTIYF. The CDR3 coding sequence is TGTGCCAGCAGCACAGGGACTGGGTGGAGCACCATATATTTT.

The J gene is TRBJ2-1, the V gene TRBV5-1; D remains unclear. CDR3 length: 14 residues. Germline V lookup: CDR1 SGHRS, CDR2 YFSETQ. Trimming took off 4 bases at V and 4 bases at J, with 12 bases between the two ends. The CDR3 nucleotides are TGCGCCAGCAGCCCGGATTACCTTTACAATGAGCAGTTCTTC. This gives the protein CASSPDYLYNEQFF.

The chain recombines TRBV10-3 with TRBJ1-3; 7 nucleotides match TRBD1. Germline CDR1 and CDR2: ENHRY and SYGVKD. Trimming cost V 0 bases and J 1 base; bases outside gene matches: 6. The CDR3 has 17 amino acids. The CDR3 is CAISESTATGSGNTIYF. The DNA for the CDR3 is TGTGCCATCAGTGAGTCAACGGCGACAGGGTCTGGAAACACCATATATTTT.

The chain carries TRBV5-1 and TRBJ2-7; D gene uncertain. This CDR3 has 11 amino acids. Trimming removed 2 bases at V and 4 bases at J, with 4 bases between. The V gene's germline CDR1 is SGHRS and CDR2 YFSETQ. CDR3 DNA sequence: TGCGCCAGCAGCTTAAGGTACGAGCAGTACTTC. This translates into CASSLRYEQYF.

V usage is TRBV6-1 and J usage is TRBJ1-1, with D possibly being TRBD1 (5 bases). The germline V gene encodes CDR1 MNHNS and CDR2 SASEGT. V was shortened by 2 bases and J by 3 bases, with 16 bases between the two germline ends. The CDR3 totals 16 residues. CDR3 nucleotides: TGTGCCAGCAGTGAAAGAGGGGTCAGTGCAGACACTGAAGCTTTCTTT. Translating gives CASSERGVSADTEAFF.

In its sample, this clone was seen a few times. This chain connects TRBV7-9 to TRBJ2-5, with D tentatively TRBD1 (6 bases). The germline V and J ends were trimmed by 5 bases and 1 base, with 11 bases remaining between them. Germline CDR1 is SEHNR and CDR2 is FQNEAQ (reference sequence). There are 14 residues in the CDR3. The CDR3 here is CASSGGRLQETQYF. CDR3 sequence (DNA): TGTGCCAGCAGCGGGGGCCGGCTCCAAGAGACCCAGTACTTC.

The chain uses TRBV5-1 and TRBJ1-3; D is undetermined. Germline loops: CDR1 SGHRS, CDR2 YFSETQ. Trimming cost V 4 bases and J 4 bases, with 9 bases left between them. The CDR3 runs 13 residues. CDR3 bases: TGCGCCAGCAGCCCCACGGAAGGAAACACCATATATTTT. This codes for CASSPTEGNTIYF.

The chain carries TRBV11-2 and TRBJ2-7; maybe TRBD1 (5 bases). This CDR3 region has 14 residues. The ends were cut back, 0 bases at V and 0 bases at J, with 6 bases in the middle. CDR1 and CDR2 (germline): SGHAT, FQNNGV. In nucleotides, the CDR3 is TGTGCCAGCAGCTTAGAAGGGGTCTCCTACGAGCAGTACTTC. It yields the protein CASSLEGVSYEQYF.

The V and J genes are TRBV18 and TRBJ2-1; D not certain. Germline CDR1 reads KGHSH; CDR2 reads LQKENI. V was clipped by 0 bases and J by 4 bases, with 7 bases between them. The CDR3 extends over 14 amino acids. CDR3 amino acids: CASSPPPSYNEQFF. DNA of the CDR3: TGTGCCAGCTCACCACCCCCATCATACAATGAGCAGTTCTTC.

The CDR3 loop reads CASSPRDRGGYEQYF. In nucleotides, the CDR3 is TGTGCCAGCAGTCCTCGGGACAGGGGAGGCTACGAGCAGTACTTC. The chain joins TRBV25-1 to TRBJ2-7; 10 nucleotides match TRBD1. With 5 bases clipped from V and 3 bases from J, the junction kept 7 bases outside the gene matches. Germline CDR1 and CDR2: MGHDK and SYGVNS. This CDR3 spans 15 amino acids.

This chain uses TRBV6-6 with TRBJ1-4; D may be TRBD1 (5 bases). Trimming removed 0 bases at V and 4 bases at J, with 9 bases between. CDR3 size: 15 residues. Germline V gives CDR1 MNHNY, CDR2 SVGAGI (reference sequence). The CDR3: CASSYSTAVNEKLFF. The CDR3 DNA is TGTGCCAGCAGTTACTCGACAGCAGTTAATGAAAAACTGTTTTTT.

This clone occurred once. The rearrangement joins TRBV4-2 to TRBJ2-7; TRBD1 agrees at 8 bases. Germline CDR1 LGHNA, CDR2 YNFKEQ. The length of the CDR3 is 15 residues. The J segment lost 3 bases and the V segment lost 4 bases, leaving 8 bases of the junction unmatched. CDR3 sequence: CASSLTAGGDYEQYF. Written as DNA, the CDR3 is TGTGCCAGCAGCCTCACAGCAGGGGGCGACTACGAGCAGTACTTC.

Comments on this clone: A much larger clone lies a single base off, so this may be a read error. The DNA for the CDR3 is TGTGCCAGCAGCTTAACGGCCGCGGGGGCCCAGCATTTT. Translating it yields CASSLTAAGAQHF. This chain uses TRBV5-6 with TRBJ1-5; D is perhaps TRBD1 (5 bases). This CDR3 has 13 amino acids. V was trimmed by 2 bases and J by 11 bases, leaving 14 bases between them. Germline loops: CDR1 SGHDT, CDR2 YYEEEE.

The gene calls are TRBV5-1 and TRBJ1-2, with 8 bases that match TRBD1. Germline V lookup: CDR1 SGHRS, CDR2 YFSETQ. V lost 3 bases to trimming and J lost 5 bases; unmatched junction nucleotides: 3. This CDR3 has 13 amino acids. The CDR3 sequence: CASSYDRGYGYTF. The DNA for the CDR3 is TGCGCCAGCAGCTACGACAGGGGTTATGGCTACACCTTC.

This chain joins TRBV14 and TRBJ1-3; weak D call: TRBD1 (5 bases). The germline V and J ends were trimmed by 4 bases and 0 bases, with 10 bases remaining between them. The CDR3 has 15 amino acids. Germline V gives CDR1 SGHDN, CDR2 FVKESK. CDR3 nucleotides: TGTGCCAGCAGCCGTCGGGACTTCTCTGGAAACACCATATATTTT. The encoded protein is CASSRRDFSGNTIYF.